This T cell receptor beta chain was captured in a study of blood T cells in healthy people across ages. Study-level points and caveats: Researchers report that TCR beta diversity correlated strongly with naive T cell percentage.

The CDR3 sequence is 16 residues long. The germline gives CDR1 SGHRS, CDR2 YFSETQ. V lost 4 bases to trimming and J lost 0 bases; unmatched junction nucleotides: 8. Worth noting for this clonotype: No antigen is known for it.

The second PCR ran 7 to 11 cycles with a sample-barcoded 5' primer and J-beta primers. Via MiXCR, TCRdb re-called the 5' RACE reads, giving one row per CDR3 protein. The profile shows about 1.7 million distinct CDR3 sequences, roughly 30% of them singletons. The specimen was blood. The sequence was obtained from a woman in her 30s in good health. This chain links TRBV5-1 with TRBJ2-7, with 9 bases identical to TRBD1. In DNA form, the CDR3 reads TGCGCCAGCAGCGGGATACAGGGGGCCATCTCCTACGAGCAGTACTTC. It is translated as CASSGIQGAISYEQYF. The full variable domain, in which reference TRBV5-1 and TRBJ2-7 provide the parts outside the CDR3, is KAGVTQTPRYLIKTRGQQVTLSCSPISGHRSVSWYQQTPGQGLQFLFEYFSETQRNKGNFPGRFSGRQFSNSRSEMNVSTLELGDSALYLCASSGIQGAISYEQYFGPGTRLTVT.